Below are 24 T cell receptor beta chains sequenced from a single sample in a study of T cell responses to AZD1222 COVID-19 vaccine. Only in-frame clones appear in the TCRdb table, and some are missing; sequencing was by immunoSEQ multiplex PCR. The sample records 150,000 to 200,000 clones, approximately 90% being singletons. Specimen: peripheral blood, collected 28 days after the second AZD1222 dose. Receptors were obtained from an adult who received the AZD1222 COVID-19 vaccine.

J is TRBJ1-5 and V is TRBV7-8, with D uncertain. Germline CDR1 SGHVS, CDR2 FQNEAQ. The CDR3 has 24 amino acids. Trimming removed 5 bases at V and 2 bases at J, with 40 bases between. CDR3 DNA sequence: TGTGCCAGCAGCCCACCCAGAAAACCCCCGGCTATAGTCCCCGGCTATTTTCGCAATCAGCCCCAGCATTTT. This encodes CASSPPRKPPAIVPGYFRNQPQHF.

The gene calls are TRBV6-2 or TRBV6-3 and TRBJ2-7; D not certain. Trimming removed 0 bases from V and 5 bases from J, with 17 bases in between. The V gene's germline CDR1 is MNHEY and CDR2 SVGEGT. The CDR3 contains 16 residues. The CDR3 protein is CASSYSGKLTSHEQYF. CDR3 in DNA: TGTGCCAGCAGTTACTCCGGCAAACTTACGTCCCACGAGCAGTACTTC.

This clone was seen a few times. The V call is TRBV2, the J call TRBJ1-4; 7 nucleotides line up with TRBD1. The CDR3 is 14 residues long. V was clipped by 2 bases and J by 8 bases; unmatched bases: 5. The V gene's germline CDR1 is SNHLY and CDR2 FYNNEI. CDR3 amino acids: CASSEWDSGEKLFF. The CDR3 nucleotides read TGTGCCAGCAGTGAATGGGACAGTGGGGAAAAACTGTTTTTT.

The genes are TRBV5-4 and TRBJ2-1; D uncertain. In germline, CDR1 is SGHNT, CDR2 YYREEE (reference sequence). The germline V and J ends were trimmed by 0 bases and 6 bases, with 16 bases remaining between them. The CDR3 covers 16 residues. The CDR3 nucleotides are TGTGCCAGCAGCTTGGGTGATTGGACCAAGGGCAATGAGCAGTTCTTC. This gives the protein CASSLGDWTKGNEQFF.

CDR3 sequence: CASSQDPQPQDSPLHF. CDR3 sequence (DNA): TGTGCCAGCAGTCAAGACCCTCAACCACAAGATTCACCCCTCCACTTT. V is TRBV5-4 and J is TRBJ1-6, with D hard to call. Germline V lookup: CDR1 SGHNT, CDR2 YYREEE (reference sequence). The CDR3 totals 16 residues. With 5 bases removed from V and 8 bases from J, the gap between germline ends came to 20 bases.

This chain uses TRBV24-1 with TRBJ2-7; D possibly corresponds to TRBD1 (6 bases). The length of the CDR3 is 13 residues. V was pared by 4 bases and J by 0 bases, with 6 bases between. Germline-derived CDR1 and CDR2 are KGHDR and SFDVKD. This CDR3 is CATSEDSSYEQYF. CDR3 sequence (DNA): TGTGCCACCAGTGAGGACAGCTCCTACGAGCAGTACTTC.

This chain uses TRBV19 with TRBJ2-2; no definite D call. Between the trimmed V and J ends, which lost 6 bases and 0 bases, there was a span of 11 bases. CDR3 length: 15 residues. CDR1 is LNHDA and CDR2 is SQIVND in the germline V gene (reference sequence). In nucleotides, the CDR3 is TGTGCCAGTAGGATGGGGATCGCGAACACCGGGGAGCTGTTTTTT. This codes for CASRMGIANTGELFF. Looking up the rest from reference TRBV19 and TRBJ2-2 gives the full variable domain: DGGITQSPKYLFRKEGQNVTLSCEQNLNHDAMYWYRQDPGQGLRLIYYSQIVNDFQKGDIAEGYSVSREKKESFPLTVTSAQKNPTAFYLCASRMGIANTGELFFGEGSRLTVL.

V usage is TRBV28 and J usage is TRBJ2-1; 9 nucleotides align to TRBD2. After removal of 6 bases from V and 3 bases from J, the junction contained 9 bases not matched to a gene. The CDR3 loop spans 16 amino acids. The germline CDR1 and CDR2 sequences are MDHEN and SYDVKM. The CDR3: CASRSSSGRFYNEQFF. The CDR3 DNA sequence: TGTGCCAGCAGGTCCTCAAGCGGGAGGTTCTACAATGAGCAGTTCTTC.

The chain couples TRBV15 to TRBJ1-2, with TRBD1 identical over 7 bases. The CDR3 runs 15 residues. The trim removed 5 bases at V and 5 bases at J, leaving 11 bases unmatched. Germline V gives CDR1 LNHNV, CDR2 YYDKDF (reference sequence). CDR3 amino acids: CATSSPTNRGYGYTF. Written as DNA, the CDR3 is TGTGCCACCAGCTCTCCCACCAACAGGGGATATGGCTACACCTTC.

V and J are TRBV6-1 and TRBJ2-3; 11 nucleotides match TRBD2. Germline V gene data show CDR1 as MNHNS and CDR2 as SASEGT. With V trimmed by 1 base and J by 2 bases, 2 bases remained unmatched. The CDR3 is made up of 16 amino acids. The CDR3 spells CASSEGLAGLTDTQYF. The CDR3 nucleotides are TGTGCCAGCAGTGAAGGACTAGCGGGACTCACAGATACGCAGTATTTT.

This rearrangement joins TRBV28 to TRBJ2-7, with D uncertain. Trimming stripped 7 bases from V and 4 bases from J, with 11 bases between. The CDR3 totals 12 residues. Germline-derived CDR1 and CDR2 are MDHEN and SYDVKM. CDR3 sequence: CASTGILYEQYF. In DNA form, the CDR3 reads TGTGCCAGCACGGGCATCCTGTACGAGCAGTACTTC.

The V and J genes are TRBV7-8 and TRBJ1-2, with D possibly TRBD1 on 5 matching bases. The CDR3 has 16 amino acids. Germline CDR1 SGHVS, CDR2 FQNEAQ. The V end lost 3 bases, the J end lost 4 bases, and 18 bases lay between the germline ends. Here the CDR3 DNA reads TGTGCCAGCAGCTTGGAAGGCGACAGCTCCTTCTATGGCTACACCTTC. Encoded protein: CASSLEGDSSFYGYTF. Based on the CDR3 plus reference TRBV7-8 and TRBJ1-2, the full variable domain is GAGVSQSPRYKVAKRGQDVALRCDPISGHVSLFWYQQALGQGPEFLTYFQNEAQLDKSGLPSDRFFAERPEGSVSTLKIQRTQQEDSAVYLCASSLEGDSSFYGYTFGSGTRLTVV.

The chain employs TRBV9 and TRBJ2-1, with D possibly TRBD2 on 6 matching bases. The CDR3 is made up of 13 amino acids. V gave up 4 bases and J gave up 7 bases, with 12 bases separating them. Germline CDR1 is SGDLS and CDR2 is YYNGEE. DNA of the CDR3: TGTGCCAGCAGCCCAGGAGGGCGGAATGAGCAGTTCTTC. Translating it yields CASSPGGRNEQFF. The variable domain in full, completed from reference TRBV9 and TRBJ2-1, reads DSGVTQTPKHLITATGQRVTLRCSPRSGDLSVYWYQQSLDQGLQFLIQYYNGEERAKGNILERFSAQQFPDLHSELNLSSLELGDSALYFCASSPGGRNEQFFGPGTRLTVL.

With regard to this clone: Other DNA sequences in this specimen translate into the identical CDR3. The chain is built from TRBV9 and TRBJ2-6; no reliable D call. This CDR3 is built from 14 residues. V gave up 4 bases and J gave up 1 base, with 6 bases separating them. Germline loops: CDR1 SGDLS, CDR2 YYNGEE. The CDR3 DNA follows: TGTGCCAGCAGCCCACGGTCTGGGGCCAACGTCCTGACTTTC. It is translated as CASSPRSGANVLTF.

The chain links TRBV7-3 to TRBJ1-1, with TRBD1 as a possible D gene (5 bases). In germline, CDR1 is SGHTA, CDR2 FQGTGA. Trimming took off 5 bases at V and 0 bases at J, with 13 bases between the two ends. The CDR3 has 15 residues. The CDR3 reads CASSQIVQVNTEAFF. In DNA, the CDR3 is TGTGCCAGCAGCCAGATTGTACAGGTGAACACTGAAGCTTTCTTT.

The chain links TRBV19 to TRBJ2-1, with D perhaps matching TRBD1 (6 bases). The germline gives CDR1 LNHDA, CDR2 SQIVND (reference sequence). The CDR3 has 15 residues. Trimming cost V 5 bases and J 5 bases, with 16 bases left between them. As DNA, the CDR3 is TGTGCCAGTAGTGTAACAGGGCTGGGAGACAATGAGCAGTTCTTC. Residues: CASSVTGLGDNEQFF.

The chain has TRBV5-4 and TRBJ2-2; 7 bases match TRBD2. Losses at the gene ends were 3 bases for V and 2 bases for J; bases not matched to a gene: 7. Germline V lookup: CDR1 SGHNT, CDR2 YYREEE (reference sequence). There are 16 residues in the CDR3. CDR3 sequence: CASSSGAGVNTGELFF. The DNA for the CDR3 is TGTGCCAGCAGCTCCGGTGCGGGAGTTAACACCGGGGAGCTGTTTTTT.

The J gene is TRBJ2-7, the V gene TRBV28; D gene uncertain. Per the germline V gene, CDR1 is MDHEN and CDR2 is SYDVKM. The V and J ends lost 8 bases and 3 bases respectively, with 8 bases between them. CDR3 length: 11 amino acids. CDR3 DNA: TGTGCCAGCTGCCGGAGCTACGAGCAGTACTTC. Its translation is CASCRSYEQYF.

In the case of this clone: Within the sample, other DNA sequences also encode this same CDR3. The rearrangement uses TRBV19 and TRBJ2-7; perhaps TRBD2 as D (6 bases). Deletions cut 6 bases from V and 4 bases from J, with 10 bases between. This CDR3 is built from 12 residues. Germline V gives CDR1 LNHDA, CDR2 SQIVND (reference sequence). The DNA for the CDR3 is TGTGCCAGTAGCATGGGAGGATACGAGCAGTACTTC. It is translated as CASSMGGYEQYF.

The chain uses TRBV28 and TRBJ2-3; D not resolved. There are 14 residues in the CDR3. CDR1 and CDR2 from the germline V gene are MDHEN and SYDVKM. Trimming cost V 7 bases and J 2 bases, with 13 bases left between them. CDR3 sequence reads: CASTPRRTTDTQYF. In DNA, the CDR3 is TGTGCCAGCACTCCTCGAAGAACCACAGATACGCAGTATTTT.

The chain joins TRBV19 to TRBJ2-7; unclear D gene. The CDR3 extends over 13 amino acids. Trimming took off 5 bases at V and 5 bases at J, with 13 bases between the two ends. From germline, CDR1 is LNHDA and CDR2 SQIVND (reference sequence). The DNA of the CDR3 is TGTGCCAGTAGTGTGTCGGTCGGCAACGAGCAGTACTTC. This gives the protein CASSVSVGNEQYF.

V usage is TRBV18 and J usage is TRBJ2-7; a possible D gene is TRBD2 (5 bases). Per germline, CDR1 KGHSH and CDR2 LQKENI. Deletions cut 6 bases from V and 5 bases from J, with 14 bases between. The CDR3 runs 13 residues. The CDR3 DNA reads TGTGCCAGCTCGCCCGAGGGCCTCAACGAGCAGTACTTC. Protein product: CASSPEGLNEQYF. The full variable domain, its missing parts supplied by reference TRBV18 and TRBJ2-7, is NAGVMQNPRHLVRRRGQEARLRCSPMKGHSHVYWYRQLPEEGLKFMVYLQKENIIDESGMPKERFSAEFPKEGPSILRIQQVVRGDSAAYFCASSPEGLNEQYFGPGTRLTVT.

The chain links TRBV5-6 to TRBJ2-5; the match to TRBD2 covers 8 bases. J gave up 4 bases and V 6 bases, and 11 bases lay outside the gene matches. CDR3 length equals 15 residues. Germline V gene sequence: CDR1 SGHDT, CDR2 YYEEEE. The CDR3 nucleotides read TGTGCCAGCACGCTGCGGGAGGAGGTGGTAGAGACCCAGTACTTC. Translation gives CASTLREEVVETQYF.

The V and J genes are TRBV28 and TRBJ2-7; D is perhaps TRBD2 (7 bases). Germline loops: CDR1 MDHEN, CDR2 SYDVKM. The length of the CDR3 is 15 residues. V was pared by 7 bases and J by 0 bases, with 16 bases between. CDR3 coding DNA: TGTGCCAGCAAGGGGGGGAGGGTCTACTCCTACGAGCAGTACTTC. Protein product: CASKGGRVYSYEQYF.